These T cell receptor beta chains were read from a single sample in a study of CD8+ T cells in alopecia areata. This table comes from immunoSEQ multiplex PCR, and its TCRdb copy is limited to in-frame clones, with some not included. The sample gives tens of thousands of clones, approximately 60% of which show up once; around a sixth is in the top ten. This specimen was CD8+ T cells sorted from blood, taken at week 0. These receptor sequences come from a human donor with alopecia areata. Each CDR3 is given without its conserved first and last residue. Each record gives: V gene, J gene, CDR3 protein.

TRBV29-1,TRBJ1-1,SVDAGQPEAF
TRBV21-1,TRBJ1-3,ASSRQTGTGRSGNTIY
TRBV5-4,TRBJ2-3,ASSLRPTDTQY
TRBV27,TRBJ2-7,ASSLGGSGYEQY
TRBV19,TRBJ2-7,ASSITSSGEQY
TRBV29-1,TRBJ2-4,SVVGLAGGLLVQNIQY
TRBV7-2,TRBJ2-7,ASSSRTSGLYEQY
TRBV9,TRBJ2-1,ASSVEREVGDEQF
TRBV5-6,TRBJ2-7,ASSYVGGEQY
TRBV4-3,TRBJ2-7,ASSQDLRGGTYEQY
TRBV4-3,TRBJ2-1,ASSQDVRYNEQF
TRBV9,TRBJ1-6,ASSGREPGDLLH
TRBV5-1,TRBJ2-4,ASSWAGQNIQY
TRBV27,TRBJ2-7,ASSLTGAYEQY
TRBV29-1,TRBJ2-7,SVTGSQSYEQY
TRBV4-2,TRBJ2-2,ASSQAKGTGTNTGELF
TRBV9,TRBJ2-7,ASSVEGLADEQY
TRBV2,TRBJ2-5,ASSFGGGAQETQY